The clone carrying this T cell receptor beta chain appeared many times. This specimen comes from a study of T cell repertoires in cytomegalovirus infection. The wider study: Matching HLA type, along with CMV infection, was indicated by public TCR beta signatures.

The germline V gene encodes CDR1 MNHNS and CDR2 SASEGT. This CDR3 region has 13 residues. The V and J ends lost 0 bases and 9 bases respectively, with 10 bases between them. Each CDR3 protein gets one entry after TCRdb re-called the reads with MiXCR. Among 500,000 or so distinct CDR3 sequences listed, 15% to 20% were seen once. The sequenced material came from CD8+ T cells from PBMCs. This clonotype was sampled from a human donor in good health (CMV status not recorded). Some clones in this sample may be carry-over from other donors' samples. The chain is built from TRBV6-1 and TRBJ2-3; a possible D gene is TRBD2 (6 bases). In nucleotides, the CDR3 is TGTGCCAGCAGTGAAGCGCGGGCGGGGACGCAGTATTTT. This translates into CASSEARAGTQYF.